Below, 4 T cell receptor beta chains from the same sample are listed, as sequenced in a study of blood T cells in healthy people across ages. The authors ran a second PCR of about 6 to 12 cycles using a sample-barcoded 5' primer and a J-beta primer mix. TCRdb ran MiXCR on the 5' RACE reads and lists one entry per CDR3 protein. The table has some 930,000 distinct CDR3 sequences, about 27% seen once. A further study also used this sample, focusing on T cells of mothers and their children.

Input material: blood. The source is a woman aged 40 to 49 in good health.

As to this clonotype: A much bigger clone sits one base away, suggesting this may be a read error. For the CDR3, the DNA is TGTGCCAGCAGAGGAGGGTTGGGCGCGCAGTACTTC. This encodes CASRGGLGAQYF. The chain joins TRBV28 to TRBJ2-7, with a weak D call TRBD2 (6 bases). The CDR3 contains 12 residues. Germline loops: CDR1 MDHEN, CDR2 SYDVKM. The V gene lost 6 bases and the J gene lost 9 bases, with 15 bases spanning the gap.

This clonotype was recorded many times. This chain uses TRBV7-9 with TRBJ2-3; D is perhaps TRBD2 (6 bases). The CDR3 is 15 amino acids. Per the germline V gene, CDR1 is SEHNR and CDR2 is FQNEAQ (reference sequence). The V end was cut by 3 bases, the J end by 6 bases, with 16 bases between. The DNA of the CDR3 is TGTGCCAGCAGCTTGTCCGGGTCTCGGGGGGATACGCAGTATTTT. Its protein is CASSLSGSRGDTQYF.

This clonotype was observed a few times. J is TRBJ2-3 and V is TRBV12-3 or TRBV12-4; TRBD2 aligns across 9 bases. Trimming removed 4 bases from V and 2 bases from J; junction bases left unmatched: 7. The CDR3 length is 16 residues. For the CDR3, the DNA is TGTGCCAGCAGTTCCCTTAGCGGGGGCCCCACAGATACGCAGTATTTT. Translation gives CASSSLSGGPTDTQYF.

As for this clonotype: One end of the junction is discordant with germline, which a read error may explain. The chain couples TRBV7-2 to TRBJ2-7; TRBD1 aligns across 8 bases. The CDR3 totals 15 residues. Looked up from germline, CDR1 is SGHTA and CDR2 is FQGNSA. CDR3 in amino acids: CASGLDRASYNEQYF. The CDR3 nucleotides read TGTGCCAGCGGCTTGGACAGGGCCAGCTACAATGAGCAGTACTTC.